What follows are 32 T cell receptor beta chains derived from one specimen sequenced in a study of T cell responses to AZD1222 COVID-19 vaccine. The repertoire was sequenced with immunoSEQ multiplex PCR; TCRdb's copy has only in-frame clones and lacks some. Among about 94,000 clones listed, approximately 81% were seen once. Source: peripheral blood, taken 28 days after the second AZD1222 dose. The receptors originated from an adult who received the AZD1222 COVID-19 vaccine.

The rearrangement uses TRBV24-1 and TRBJ2-3, with 13 bases fitting TRBD2. V dropped 9 bases and J dropped 0; count of bases not matched to a gene: 11. CDR3 length equals 18 residues. From germline, CDR1 is KGHDR and CDR2 SFDVKD. CDR3: CATEGTSGKKSSTDTQYF. Here the CDR3 DNA reads TGTGCCACCGAAGGGACTAGCGGGAAAAAGTCTAGCACAGATACGCAGTATTTT.

This sequence joins TRBV24-1 and TRBJ1-1; 11 positions match TRBD1. Germline values: CDR1 KGHDR, CDR2 SFDVKD. The CDR3 contains 13 residues. Unmatched junction bases numbered 3, after V lost 8 bases and J lost 5 bases. The DNA for the CDR3 is TGTGCCACCATCGGGACAGGGGGAACTGAAGCTTTCTTT. Its translation is CATIGTGGTEAFF.

The chain joins TRBV7-8 to TRBJ2-2; either TRBD1 or TRBD2 may supply D (6 bases each). The CDR3 is 18 residues long. The germline V gene encodes CDR1 SGHVS and CDR2 FQNEAQ. V dropped 1 base and J dropped 0 bases, with 15 bases sitting between them. The DNA of the CDR3 is TGTGCCAGCAGCTTAGTAGGGGGAGGCTCCGCGAACACCGGGGAGCTGTTTTTT. Amino acids: CASSLVGGGSANTGELFF.

The chain couples TRBV28 to TRBJ1-1; 11 bases map to TRBD1. The CDR3 spans 16 residues. Looked up from germline, CDR1 is MDHEN and CDR2 is SYDVKM. J gave up 0 bases and V 5 bases, and 5 bases lay outside the gene matches. DNA of the CDR3: TGTGCCAGCAGTCCCGGACAGGGGGCTATGAACACTGAAGCTTTCTTT. Residues: CASSPGQGAMNTEAFF.

The genes are TRBV11-2 and TRBJ2-2; TRBD2 agrees at 9 bases. Per the germline V gene, CDR1 is SGHAT and CDR2 is FQNNGV. Trimming took 3 bases from V and 4 from J; bases not matched to a gene: 3. CDR3 length: 15 amino acids. The CDR3: CASSFGLAFTGELFF. In DNA form, the CDR3 reads TGTGCCAGCAGCTTCGGACTAGCGTTCACCGGGGAGCTGTTTTTT. The full variable domain, in which reference TRBV11-2 and TRBJ2-2 provide the parts outside the CDR3, is EAGVAQSPRYKIIEKRQSVAFWCNPISGHATLYWYQQILGQGPKLLIQFQNNGVVDDSQLPKDRFSAERLKGVDSTLKIQPAKLEDSAVYLCASSFGLAFTGELFFGEGSRLTVL.

The CDR3 coding sequence is TGTGCCAGCAGCCCGACTAGCGGGAGAGAGACCCAGTACTTC. This encodes CASSPTSGRETQYF. This chain links TRBV7-2 with TRBJ2-5; 12 bases line up with TRBD2. The CDR3 totals 14 residues. V shed 5 bases, J shed 4 bases, and the junction held 2 bases outside the gene matches. The germline CDR1 and CDR2 sequences are SGHTA and FQGNSA. The variable domain in full, completed from reference TRBV7-2 and TRBJ2-5, reads GAGVSQSPSNKVTEKGKDVELRCDPISGHTALYWYRQSLGQGLEFLIYFQGNSAPDKSGLPSDRFSAERTGGSVSTLTIQRTQQEDSAVYLCASSPTSGRETQYFGPGTRLLVL.

CDR3 protein: CASSLNAGVGETQYF. DNA of the CDR3: TGTGCCAGCAGCTTAAACGCTGGGGTAGGGGAGACCCAGTACTTC. This chain links TRBV7-9 with TRBJ2-5; D call uncertain. This CDR3 has 15 amino acids. Germline CDR1 is SEHNR and CDR2 is FQNEAQ (reference sequence). V was cut by 2 bases and J by 5 bases, with 15 bases left in between.

This rearrangement joins TRBV7-3 to TRBJ1-1; tentative D call: TRBD1 (5 bases). Trimming shortened V by 2 bases and J by 4 bases, and 11 bases separated the two germline ends. CDR3 length: 14 residues. The V gene's germline CDR1 is SGHTA and CDR2 FQGTGA. CDR3 amino acids: CASSLRGTGTEAFF. The DNA of the CDR3 is TGTGCCAGCAGCTTACGGGGGACGGGCACTGAAGCTTTCTTT.

The chain employs TRBV15 and TRBJ2-3; 8 bases fit TRBD1. V lost 7 bases to trimming and J lost 2 bases; unmatched junction nucleotides: 2. This CDR3 contains 13 residues. Germline lookup yields CDR1 LNHNV and CDR2 YYDKDF (reference sequence). CDR3 region: CATKDRVTDTQYF. DNA of the CDR3: TGTGCCACCAAGGACAGGGTCACAGATACGCAGTATTTT.

This clone was found once. The chain couples TRBV6-5 to TRBJ1-4; D is undetermined. CDR3 length: 13 amino acids. V dropped 2 bases and J dropped 8 bases, with 9 bases sitting between them. Germline CDR1 is MNHEY and CDR2 is SVGAGI. The CDR3, as DNA: TGTGCCAGCAGTTACCGGGTTGGAGAAAAACTGTTTTTT. Encoded protein: CASSYRVGEKLFF.

The chain's CDR3 is CASSTGGNEKLFF. The CDR3 nucleotides read TGCGCCAGCAGTACAGGTGGGAATGAAAAACTGTTTTTT. The gene calls are TRBV5-1 and TRBJ1-4, with a weak D call TRBD1 (5 bases). V lost 5 bases, J lost 5 bases, and 10 bases lay in between. Germline V gene data show CDR1 as SGHRS and CDR2 as YFSETQ. There are 13 residues in the CDR3.

This chain connects TRBV7-9 to TRBJ1-5, with D possibly matching TRBD1 (6 bases). Germline-derived CDR1 and CDR2 are SEHNR and FQNEAQ (reference sequence). The V gene lost 9 bases and the J gene lost 0 bases, with 9 bases spanning the gap. CDR3 length equals 13 residues. The CDR3 is CASSGDSNQPQHF. DNA of the CDR3: TGTGCCAGTTCAGGGGATAGCAATCAGCCCCAGCATTTT.

The V gene is TRBV14, the J gene TRBJ1-4, with TRBD1 matching 8 bases. Looked up from germline, CDR1 is SGHDN and CDR2 is FVKESK. The CDR3 has 16 residues. Trimming removed 4 bases from V and 7 bases from J; junction bases left unmatched: 11. In DNA, the CDR3 is TGTGCCAGCAGCCTGGATGCCGGGACAGGTTCTGAAAAACTGTTTTTT. Its translation is CASSLDAGTGSEKLFF.

The chain has TRBV28 and TRBJ2-6; D unclear. This CDR3 spans 8 amino acids. The V end was cut by 7 bases, the J end by 11 bases, with 0 bases between. CDR1 is MDHEN and CDR2 is SYDVKM in the germline V gene. Written as DNA, the CDR3 is TGTGCCAGCAACGTCCTGACTTTC. This codes for CASNVLTF. The full variable domain, with the rest looked up from reference TRBV28 and TRBJ2-6, is DVKVTQSSRYLVKRTGEKVFLECVQDMDHENMFWYRQDPGLGLRLIYFSYDVKMKEKGDIPEGYSVSREKKERFSLILESASTNQTSMYLCASNVLTFGAGSRLTVL.

This chain uses TRBV5-6 with TRBJ2-7; D ambiguous. The CDR3 has 16 residues. The V end was cut by 1 base, the J end by 3 bases, with 17 bases between. CDR1 SGHDT and CDR2 YYEEEE come from the germline V gene. The CDR3 DNA is TGTGCCAGCAGCTTGAGTGGGCAGCGAAACCGCTACGAGCAGTACTTC. It translates to CASSLSGQRNRYEQYF.

The chain has TRBV9 and TRBJ1-1; 11 nucleotides agree with TRBD1. Germline CDR1 and CDR2: SGDLS and YYNGEE. The V gene end was trimmed by 0 bases and the J gene end by 4 bases; junction bases not matched to a gene: 2. This CDR3 has 15 amino acids. CDR3 nucleotide sequence: TGTGCCAGCAGCGTAGGCGGACAGGGGGCCACTGAAGCTTTCTTT. Protein sequence: CASSVGGQGATEAFF.

The rearrangement uses TRBV27 and TRBJ1-5; D not certain. From germline, CDR1 is MNHEY and CDR2 SMNVEV (reference sequence). Trimming removed 7 bases at V and 0 bases at J, with 10 bases between. This CDR3 has 14 residues. CDR3 sequence: CASKPWGSNQPQHF. CDR3 in DNA: TGTGCCAGCAAACCGTGGGGTAGCAATCAGCCCCAGCATTTT.

This rearrangement joins TRBV21-1 to TRBJ2-1; the D call in the table, TRBD1, was not verified against the DNA. TRBV21-1 is marked as a pseudogene. The CDR3 runs 12 residues. The CDR3 loop is CASPRDSRSQFF. The CDR3 DNA reads TGTGCCAGCCCAAGGGACAGTAGGTCGCAGTTCTTC.

The rearrangement uses TRBV18 and TRBJ1-4, with a weak D call TRBD1 (6 bases). Germline V gene sequence: CDR1 KGHSH, CDR2 LQKENI. V lost 4 bases, J lost 7 bases, and 13 bases lay in between. The CDR3 has 14 residues. CDR3 sequence: CASSLGQPVEKLFF. The CDR3 DNA reads TGTGCCAGCTCACTAGGACAGCCCGTTGAAAAACTGTTTTTT.

This chain uses TRBV28 with TRBJ2-2; weak D call: TRBD2 (6 bases). V shed 6 bases and J shed 8 bases, with 16 bases lying between them. The CDR3 length is 14 residues. The germline gives CDR1 MDHEN, CDR2 SYDVKM. This CDR3 is CASRGTHLAGELFF. For the CDR3, the DNA is TGTGCCAGCAGGGGGACTCATCTAGCGGGGGAGCTGTTTTTT. Variable domain in full (rest from reference TRBV28 and TRBJ2-2): DVKVTQSSRYLVKRTGEKVFLECVQDMDHENMFWYRQDPGLGLRLIYFSYDVKMKEKGDIPEGYSVSREKKERFSLILESASTNQTSMYLCASRGTHLAGELFFGEGSRLTVL.

V and J are TRBV6-4 and TRBJ2-7; 9 nucleotides line up with TRBD1. CDR1 MRHNA and CDR2 SNTAGT come from the germline V gene. Trimming at V came to 3 bases and at J to 2 bases, leaving 11 bases not matched to a gene. This CDR3 has 17 residues. CDR3 DNA: TGTGCCAGCAGTGAACCCAATCAGGGACAGGGAACCTACGAGCAGTACTTC. This sequence encodes CASSEPNQGQGTYEQYF.

The chain couples TRBV10-1 to TRBJ2-3; D gene uncertain. The V end lost 11 bases, the J end lost 5 bases, and 5 bases lay between the germline ends. This CDR3 is 9 amino acids long. CDR1 is WNHNN and CDR2 is SYGVQD in the germline V gene (reference sequence). The CDR3: CASGDTQYF. Here the CDR3 DNA reads TGCGCCTCGGGAGATACGCAGTATTTT.

This clone was picked up a small number of times. The genes are TRBV7-2 and TRBJ2-1, with 10 bases that match TRBD1. V trimming: 5 bases; J trimming: 9 bases; junction bases outside the gene matches: 4. Germline values: CDR1 SGHTA, CDR2 FQGNSA. The CDR3 covers 13 residues. This CDR3 is CASSLGQGGEQFF. As DNA, the CDR3 is TGTGCCAGCAGCCTAGGACAGGGGGGTGAGCAGTTCTTC.

CDR3 loop: CASRPADRAIQYF. In DNA, the CDR3 is TGTGCCAGCAGACCCGCGGACCGAGCCATTCAGTACTTC. The chain joins TRBV27 to TRBJ2-4; D ambiguous. In germline, CDR1 is MNHEY, CDR2 SMNVEV (reference sequence). This CDR3 region has 13 residues. Trimming removed 6 bases from V and 9 bases from J, with 15 bases in between.

This clone has more than one count but fewer than ten. Other DNA sequences within the sample encode an identical CDR3. The chain combines TRBV2 with TRBJ2-7; TRBD1 matches at 9 bases. Germline CDR1 is SNHLY and CDR2 is FYNNEI. The ends lost 5 bases at V and 2 bases at J; junction bases unmatched: 4. This CDR3 has 14 amino acids. The CDR3, as DNA: TGTGCCAGCAGTCGACAGGGGGGTACCTACGAGCAGTACTTC. Protein sequence: CASSRQGGTYEQYF.

The chain recombines TRBV7-2 with TRBJ2-2; the match to TRBD2 covers 13 bases. This CDR3 spans 17 amino acids. Germline values: CDR1 SGHTA, CDR2 FQGNSA. The V and J ends lost 4 bases and 6 bases, in that order; junction bases with no gene match: 8. CDR3 nucleotide sequence: TGTGCCAGCAGCTATTCGGGACTAGCGGGACAAGCCGGGGAGCTGTTTTTT. This translates into CASSYSGLAGQAGELFF. Supplemented by reference TRBV7-2 and TRBJ2-2, the full variable domain reads GAGVSQSPSNKVTEKGKDVELRCDPISGHTALYWYRQSLGQGLEFLIYFQGNSAPDKSGLPSDRFSAERTGGSVSTLTIQRTQQEDSAVYLCASSYSGLAGQAGELFFGEGSRLTVL.

The rearrangement joins TRBV2 to TRBJ1-6; D is unresolved. Germline V gene lookup returns CDR1 SNHLY and CDR2 FYNNEI. This CDR3 region has 12 residues. Trimming took off 6 bases at V and 10 bases at J, with 10 bases between the two ends. The CDR3 DNA is TGTGCCAGCAGCCCCCCTGGGTCACCCCTCCACTTT. It encodes CASSPPGSPLHF.

The V gene is TRBV9, the J gene TRBJ1-2; no reliable D call. The length of the CDR3 is 13 residues. V shed 0 bases and J shed 4 bases, with 7 bases lying between them. Germline CDR1 SGDLS, CDR2 YYNGEE. This CDR3 is CASSVDSTYGYTF. The CDR3 region has the DNA TGTGCCAGCAGCGTAGACTCCACCTATGGCTACACCTTC. Using reference TRBV9 and TRBJ1-2 for the parts outside the CDR3, the full variable domain is DSGVTQTPKHLITATGQRVTLRCSPRSGDLSVYWYQQSLDQGLQFLIQYYNGEERAKGNILERFSAQQFPDLHSELNLSSLELGDSALYFCASSVDSTYGYTFGSGTRLTVV.

This chain uses TRBV28 with TRBJ1-1; D ambiguous. The CDR3 has 10 residues. Trimming removed 11 bases from V and 6 bases from J, with 10 bases in between. Germline CDR1 and CDR2: MDHEN and SYDVKM. The CDR3 reads CAASGAEAFF. The CDR3 DNA is TGTGCCGCCTCGGGCGCTGAAGCTTTCTTT. Using reference TRBV28 and TRBJ1-1 for the parts outside the CDR3, the full variable domain is DVKVTQSSRYLVKRTGEKVFLECVQDMDHENMFWYRQDPGLGLRLIYFSYDVKMKEKGDIPEGYSVSREKKERFSLILESASTNQTSMYLCAASGAEAFFGQGTRLTVV.

The genes are TRBV3-1 (or the pseudogene TRBV3-2) and TRBJ1-4; TRBD1 matches 9 bases. J was trimmed by 7 bases and V by 4 bases; bases with no gene match: 7. CDR1 is LGHDT, CDR2 YNNKEL, per germline (reference sequence). The CDR3 has 15 residues. CDR3 residues: CASSLGTGSFEKLFF. The CDR3 region has the DNA TGTGCCAGCAGCCTCGGGACAGGGAGTTTTGAAAAACTGTTTTTT.

This chain connects TRBV27 to TRBJ2-1, with D possibly being TRBD2 (5 bases). Trimming pared 2 bases from V and 0 bases from J, leaving 14 bases between. CDR1 MNHEY and CDR2 SMNVEV come from the germline V gene (reference sequence). The CDR3 is 17 amino acids. The CDR3 loop reads CASSLRVSESSYNEQFF. The CDR3 region has the DNA TGTGCCAGCAGTTTAAGGGTTAGCGAGAGCTCCTACAATGAGCAGTTCTTC.

V and J are TRBV19 and TRBJ2-4; 7 bases align to TRBD1. V lost 6 bases, J lost 8 bases, and 7 bases stayed unmatched. This CDR3 has 13 amino acids. Germline CDR1 reads LNHDA; CDR2 reads SQIVND (reference sequence). DNA of the CDR3: TGTGCCAGTAGGGGGACAGATAATGACATTCAGTACTTC. It yields the protein CASRGTDNDIQYF.